The 17 T cell receptor beta chains below were found in one sample sequenced in a study of tumor-infiltrating lymphocytes in primary liver carcinoma. Total RNA (roughly 540 ng) served as template for TCR beta cDNA synthesis primed by a constant-region primer. TCR beta libraries came from three nested multiplex PCR rounds using slightly modified ARM-PCR. Amplification in the first two PCR rounds was performed using TRBV1-TRBV30 forward primers and a C-beta reverse primer for 10 cycles each. One entry per CDR3 protein, called by TCRdb with MiXCR from the multiplex PCR reads. The sample records 100,000 or so distinct CDR3 sequences, around 83% being singletons. Extraction of RNA together with DNA used about 18-30 mg of unsorted bulk tissue. Sequencing was carried out using liver tumor tissue from sampling region 3. Subset noted: tumor region T3, left-lateral pole. The receptors derive from a middle-aged man with primary liver carcinoma and hepatitis B virus infection.

As to this clonotype: This could be a read error, since a much larger clone is one nucleotide away. V is TRBV10-2 and J is TRBJ2-1; TRBD2 matches at 11 bases. This CDR3 has 15 amino acids. Germline V gives CDR1 WSHSY, CDR2 SAAADI. Here the CDR3 reads CASCEVLAGDPEQFF. The CDR3 region has the DNA TGCGCCAGCTGTGAGGTACTAGCGGGAGATCCTGAGCAGTTCTTC.

As for this clonotype: The junction departs from germline at one end; a sequencing error may be responsible. The rearrangement joins TRBV12-3 or TRBV12-4 to TRBJ2-2, with TRBD2 as a possible D gene (5 bases). This CDR3 comprises 13 residues. This CDR3 reads CAGSLSSTGELFF. Written as DNA, the CDR3 is TGTGCCGGCAGTTTATCATCCACCGGGGAGTTGTTTTTT.

Notes on this clonotype: Just one base apart from a much larger clone, this may be a read error. Written as DNA, the CDR3 is TGTGCCACCAGTGATTTGGCCAAAAGGCCCTTTTACACTGAAGCTTTCTTT. Translation gives CATSDLAKRPFYTEAFF. This chain connects TRBV24-1 to TRBJ1-1; D unclear. The CDR3 spans 17 residues. CDR1 is KGHDR and CDR2 is SFDVKD in the germline V gene. Trimming removed 0 bases at V and 3 bases at J, with 16 bases between.

The chain couples TRBV29-1 to TRBJ1-1; D is perhaps TRBD1 (6 bases). Between the trimmed V and J ends, which lost 4 bases and 12 bases, there was a span of 15 bases. CDR1 and CDR2 (germline): SQVTM, ANQGSEA. The CDR3 loop spans 11 amino acids. CDR3 amino acids: CSVGADRGTFF. CDR3 nucleotides: TGCAGCGTTGGTGCTGATAGGGGGACTTTCTTT.

As regards this clonotype: In this CDR3 the conserved last residue, phenylalanine or tryptophan, is missing, so a read error is likely. The chain is built from TRBV4-1 and TRBJ2-7; D unclear. The CDR3 contains 15 residues. V lost 2 bases and J 2 bases, leaving 13 bases between the germline ends. Germline V gene sequence: CDR1 MGHRA, CDR2 YSYEKL. Here the CDR3 reads CASSQTPGTTYEQYL. The DNA for the CDR3 is TGCGCCAGCAGCCAAACCCCCGGTACAACCTACGAGCAGTACCTC.

With respect to this clonotype: The junction and the germline gene differ at one end; a read error may be behind it. The chain joins TRBV4-3 to TRBJ2-3; possible D gene TRBD1, 7 bases. Germline V gene data show CDR1 as LGHNA and CDR2 as YSLEER. The CDR3 loop spans 14 amino acids. In nucleotides, the CDR3 is TGCGTCAGCAGCCAGGGGGGTGCATCAAATACGCAGTATTTT. This sequence encodes CVSSQGGASNTQYF.

About this clonotype itself: The final CDR3 position lacks the conserved phenylalanine or tryptophan, pointing to a likely read error. This chain uses TRBV29-1 with TRBJ1-2, with 12 positions matching TRBD1. This CDR3 has 15 residues. Germline values: CDR1 SQVTM, CDR2 ANQGSEA. CDR3 bases: TGCAGCGTGTCGGGACAGGGGGCCGGCAACTGTGGCTACACCGTC. Amino acids: CSVSGQGAGNCGYTV.

To note about this clonotype: The CDR3 ends on some other residue instead of the conserved phenylalanine or tryptophan, so this is likely a read error. No DNA is shown, since the ends of the CDR3 on it are uncertain; the CDR3 is the one TCRdb lists. V is TRBV6-1 and J is TRBJ1-2. Ends included, the CDR3 has 13 residues. Germline loops: CDR1 MNHNS, CDR2 SASEGT. CDR3 sequence: CASSEVPSYGYTL.

Note on this clonotype: It is likely a read error, because the conserved phenylalanine at the end of the CDR3 is missing. The chain links TRBV6-1 to TRBJ2-6; weak D call: TRBD2 (5 bases). V lost 7 bases, J lost 2 bases, and 15 bases lay in between. CDR3 length: 16 residues. Germline V gene lookup returns CDR1 MNHNS and CDR2 SASEGT. In nucleotides, the CDR3 is TGTGCCAGCACCGAACCGGGGTTAGCTGGGGCCAACGTCCTGACTATC. Translation: CASTEPGLAGANVLTI.

This clonotype was observed once. Sequence at one end of the junction differs from germline and may be a read error. The J gene is TRBJ1-1, the V gene TRBV12-3 or TRBV12-4; TRBD1 matches 11 bases. The CDR3 totals 15 residues. This CDR3 is CASNSRTGGRTETFF. The CDR3 DNA follows: TGTGCCAGCAATTCCCGGACAGGGGGCAGAACTGAAACTTTCTTT.

Concerning this clonotype: Likely a read error: the CDR3 ends without its conserved phenylalanine or tryptophan. The limits of the CDR3 on the DNA are not certain, so only TCRdb's listed CDR3 is given. The genes are TRBV29-1 and TRBJ2-7; TRBD2 was called by the table and not checked on the DNA. The CDR3 sequence runs 13 residues, both termini included. CDR1 is SQVTM and CDR2 is ANQGSEA in the germline V gene. CDR3 region: CSVQSRGGRELYL.

The rearrangement uses TRBV11-3 and TRBJ2-1; D call uncertain. CDR3 length equals 12 residues. The germline gives CDR1 SGHNT, CDR2 YENEEA. The CDR3 loop reads CVSNLNANEQFF. The CDR3 coding sequence is TGTGTAAGCAACTTAAATGCCAATGAGCAGTTCTTC.

Of note for this clonotype: At one end the junction does not follow the germline gene, possibly because of a read error. The genes are TRBV11-1 and TRBJ1-6, with D perhaps TRBD1 (5 bases). In germline, CDR1 is SGHAT, CDR2 FQDESV (reference sequence). This CDR3 region has 13 residues. The CDR3 protein is CPNSRTLVSPLHF. DNA for the CDR3: TGTCCCAACAGCCGGACACTGGTTTCACCCCTCCATTTT.

Details on this clonotype: The conserved phenylalanine or tryptophan normally closing the CDR3 is absent here, so this likely arose from a read error. The chain has TRBV12-3 or TRBV12-4 and TRBJ2-3, with TRBD1 as a possible D gene (5 bases). This CDR3 region has 16 residues. The germline V and J ends were trimmed by 9 bases and 2 bases, with 21 bases remaining between them. The CDR3 region has the DNA TGTGCCAGTAGTCGGGTTTGGGGCAGGGACACAGATACGCAGTATTTG. Its translation: CASSRVWGRDTDTQYL.

The rearrangement uses TRBV6-4 and TRBJ2-1; 10 positions agree with TRBD2. There are 16 residues in the CDR3. Per germline, CDR1 MRHNA and CDR2 SNTAGT. With 3 bases clipped from V and 7 bases from J, the junction kept 9 bases outside the gene matches. The CDR3 loop reads CASSDPPSGSGNEQFF. The CDR3 DNA sequence: TGTGCCAGCAGTGATCCCCCTAGCGGGAGTGGGAATGAGCAGTTCTTC.

As to this clonotype: Relative to the germline gene, one junction end is altered; a read error may explain this. This chain joins TRBV7-2 and TRBJ2-3; D is unclear. This CDR3 is built from 13 residues. Germline CDR1 SGHTA, CDR2 FQGNSA. CDR3 loop: CVSSRWTTDTQYF. As DNA, the CDR3 is TGTGTCAGCAGCCGGTGGACCACAGATACGCAGTATTTT.

This clonotype was counted once. Since the CDR3 does not end with the conserved phenylalanine or tryptophan, this likely comes from a read error. This chain uses TRBV6-6 with TRBJ1-1, with 8 bases identical to TRBD1. J gave up 2 bases and V 10 bases, and 6 bases lay outside the gene matches. The CDR3 length is 13 residues. Germline V gives CDR1 MNHNY, CDR2 SVGAGI (reference sequence). Written as DNA, the CDR3 is TGTGCCAACCAGACAGGGGTCAACACTGAAGCTTTCTGT. It encodes CANQTGVNTEAFC.